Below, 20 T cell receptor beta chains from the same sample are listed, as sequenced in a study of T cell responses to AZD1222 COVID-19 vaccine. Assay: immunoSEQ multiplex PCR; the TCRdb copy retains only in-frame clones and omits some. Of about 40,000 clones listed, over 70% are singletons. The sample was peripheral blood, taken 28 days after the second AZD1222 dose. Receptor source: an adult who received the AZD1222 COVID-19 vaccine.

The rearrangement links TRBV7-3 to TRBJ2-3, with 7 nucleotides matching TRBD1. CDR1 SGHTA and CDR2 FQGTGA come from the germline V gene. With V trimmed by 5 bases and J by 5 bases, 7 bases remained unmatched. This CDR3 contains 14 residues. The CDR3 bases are TGTGCCAGCAGCCGCCGGGACAGAAAAGATACGCAGTATTTT. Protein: CASSRRDRKDTQYF.

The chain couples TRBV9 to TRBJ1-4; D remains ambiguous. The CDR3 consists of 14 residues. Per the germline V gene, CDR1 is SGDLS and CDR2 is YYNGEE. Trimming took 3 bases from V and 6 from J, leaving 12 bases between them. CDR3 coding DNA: TGTGCCAGCAGCGATAGTTATAGGGATGAAAAACTGTTTTTT. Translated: CASSDSYRDEKLFF.

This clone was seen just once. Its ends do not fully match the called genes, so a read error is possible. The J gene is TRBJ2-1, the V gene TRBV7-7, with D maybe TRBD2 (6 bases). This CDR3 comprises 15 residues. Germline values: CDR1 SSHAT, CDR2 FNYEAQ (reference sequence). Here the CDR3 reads CASSLGGASYNEQFF. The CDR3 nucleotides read TGTGCTAGCAGCTTAGGAGGGGCATCTTACAATGAGCAGTTCTTC.

The CDR3 DNA reads TGTGCCAGCAGCCCTACGGGCGCGGGGGCATACGAGCAGTACTTC. Amino acids: CASSPTGAGAYEQYF. The chain recombines TRBV7-3 with TRBJ2-7; D might be TRBD2 (7 bases). The germline V gene encodes CDR1 SGHTA and CDR2 FQGTGA. This CDR3 is built from 15 residues. The V end was cut by 5 bases, the J end by 4 bases, with 18 bases between.

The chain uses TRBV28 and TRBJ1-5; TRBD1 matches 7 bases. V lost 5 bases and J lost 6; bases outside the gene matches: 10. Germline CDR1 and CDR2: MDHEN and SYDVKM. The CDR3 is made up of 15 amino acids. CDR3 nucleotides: TGTGCCAGCAGTCGCTACAGGGGTGGTAGTCAGCCCCAGCATTTT. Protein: CASSRYRGGSQPQHF.

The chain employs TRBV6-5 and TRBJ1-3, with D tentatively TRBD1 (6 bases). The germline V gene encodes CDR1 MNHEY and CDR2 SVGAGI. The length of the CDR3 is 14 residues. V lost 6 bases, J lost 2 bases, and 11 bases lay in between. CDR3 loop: CASRDSGAGNTIYF. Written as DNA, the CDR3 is TGTGCCAGCAGGGACTCAGGGGCTGGAAACACCATATATTTT.

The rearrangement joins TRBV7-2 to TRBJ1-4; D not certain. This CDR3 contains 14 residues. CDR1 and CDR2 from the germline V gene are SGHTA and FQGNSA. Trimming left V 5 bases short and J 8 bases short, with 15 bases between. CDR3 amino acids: CASSHRAHPEKLFF. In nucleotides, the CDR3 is TGTGCCAGCAGCCACCGGGCCCACCCCGAAAAACTGTTTTTT.

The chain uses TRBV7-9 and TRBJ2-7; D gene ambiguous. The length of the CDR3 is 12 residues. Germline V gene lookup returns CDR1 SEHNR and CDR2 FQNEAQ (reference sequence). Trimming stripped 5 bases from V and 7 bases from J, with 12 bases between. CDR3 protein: CASSPFGSEQYF. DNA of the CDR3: TGTGCCAGCAGCCCCTTTGGGTCGGAGCAGTACTTC. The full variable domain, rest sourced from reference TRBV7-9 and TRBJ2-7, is DTGVSQNPRHKITKRGQNVTFRCDPISEHNRLYWYRQTLGQGPEFLTYFQNEAQLEKSRLLSDRFSAERPKGSFSTLEIQRTEQGDSAMYLCASSPFGSEQYFGPGTRLTVT.

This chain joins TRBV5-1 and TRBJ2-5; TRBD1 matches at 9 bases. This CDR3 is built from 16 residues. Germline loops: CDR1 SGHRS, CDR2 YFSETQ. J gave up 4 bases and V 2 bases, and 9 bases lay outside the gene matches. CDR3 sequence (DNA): TGCGCCAGCAGCTTAGGGATGCCGGGACAGGGAGAGACCCAGTACTTC. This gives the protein CASSLGMPGQGETQYF.

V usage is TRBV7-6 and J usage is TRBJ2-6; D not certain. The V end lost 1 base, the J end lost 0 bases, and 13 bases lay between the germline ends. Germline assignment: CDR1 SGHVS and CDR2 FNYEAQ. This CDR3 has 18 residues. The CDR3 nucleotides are TGTGCCAGCAGCTTAGGGCCGGGTTTAAACTCTGGGGCCAACGTCCTGACTTTC. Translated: CASSLGPGLNSGANVLTF.

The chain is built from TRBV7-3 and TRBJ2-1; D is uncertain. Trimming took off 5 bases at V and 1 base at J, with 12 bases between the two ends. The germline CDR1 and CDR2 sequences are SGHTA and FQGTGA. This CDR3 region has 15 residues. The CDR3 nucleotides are TGTGCCAGCAGCCTGTTTATGGGTTCCTACAATGAGCAGTTCTTC. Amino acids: CASSLFMGSYNEQFF.

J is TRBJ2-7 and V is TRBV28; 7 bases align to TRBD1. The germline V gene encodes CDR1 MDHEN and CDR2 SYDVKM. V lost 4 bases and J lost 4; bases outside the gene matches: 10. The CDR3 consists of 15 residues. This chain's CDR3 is CASSSQTTGLYEQYF. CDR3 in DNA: TGTGCCAGCAGTTCCCAAACGACAGGGCTTTACGAGCAGTACTTC. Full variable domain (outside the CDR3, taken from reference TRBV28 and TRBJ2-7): DVKVTQSSRYLVKRTGEKVFLECVQDMDHENMFWYRQDPGLGLRLIYFSYDVKMKEKGDIPEGYSVSREKKERFSLILESASTNQTSMYLCASSSQTTGLYEQYFGPGTRLTVT.

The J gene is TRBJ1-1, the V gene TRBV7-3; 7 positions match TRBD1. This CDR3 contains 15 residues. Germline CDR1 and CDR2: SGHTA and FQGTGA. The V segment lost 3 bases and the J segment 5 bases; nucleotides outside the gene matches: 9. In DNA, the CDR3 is TGTGCCAGCAGCTTGACGTCGACAGGGAGAACTGAAGCTTTCTTT. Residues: CASSLTSTGRTEAFF.

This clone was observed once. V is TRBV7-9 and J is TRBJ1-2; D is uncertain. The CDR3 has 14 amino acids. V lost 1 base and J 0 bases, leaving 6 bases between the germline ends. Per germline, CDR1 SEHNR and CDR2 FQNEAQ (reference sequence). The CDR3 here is CASSLGEPNYGYTF. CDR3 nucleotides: TGTGCCAGCAGCTTAGGCGAACCTAACTATGGCTACACCTTC.

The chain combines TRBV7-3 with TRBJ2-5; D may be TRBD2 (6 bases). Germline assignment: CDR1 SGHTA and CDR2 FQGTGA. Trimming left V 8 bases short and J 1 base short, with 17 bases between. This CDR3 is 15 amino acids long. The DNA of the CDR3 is TGTGCCAGCGGTATCGGTGGGACTTCCCAAGAGACCCAGTACTTC. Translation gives CASGIGGTSQETQYF.

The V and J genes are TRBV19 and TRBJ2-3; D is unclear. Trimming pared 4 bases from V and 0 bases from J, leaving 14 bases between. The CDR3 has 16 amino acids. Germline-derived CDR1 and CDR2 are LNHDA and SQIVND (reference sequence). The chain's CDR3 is CASSTTGRTSTDTQYF. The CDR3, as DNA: TGTGCCAGTAGTACTACCGGGCGAACCAGCACAGATACGCAGTATTTT.

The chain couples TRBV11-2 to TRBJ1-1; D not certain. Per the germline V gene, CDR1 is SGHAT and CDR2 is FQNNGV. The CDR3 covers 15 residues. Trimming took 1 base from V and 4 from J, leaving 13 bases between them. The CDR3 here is CASSLGVQRVTEAFF. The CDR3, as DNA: TGTGCCAGCAGCTTAGGGGTACAGAGGGTCACTGAAGCTTTCTTT.

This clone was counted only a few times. CDR3: CASSLVLPPQEKLFF. The CDR3 DNA is TGTGCCAGCAGCCTCGTTCTGCCGCCTCAGGAAAAACTGTTTTTT. The chain carries TRBV6-5 and TRBJ1-4; no firm D call. Trimming pared 6 bases from V and 8 bases from J, leaving 19 bases between. Germline V gene sequence: CDR1 MNHEY, CDR2 SVGAGI. The CDR3 is 15 amino acids.

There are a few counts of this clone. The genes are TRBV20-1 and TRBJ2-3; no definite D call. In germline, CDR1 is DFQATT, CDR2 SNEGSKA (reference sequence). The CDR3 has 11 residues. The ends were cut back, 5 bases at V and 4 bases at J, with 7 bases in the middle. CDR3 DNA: TGCAGTGCTTCCAATTCAGATACGCAGTATTTT. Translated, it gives CSASNSDTQYF.

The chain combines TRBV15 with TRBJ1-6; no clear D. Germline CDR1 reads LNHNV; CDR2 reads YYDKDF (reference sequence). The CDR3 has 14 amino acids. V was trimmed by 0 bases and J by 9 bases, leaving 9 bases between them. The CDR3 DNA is TGTGCCACCAGCAGAGATGCCGGCGGTTCACCCCTCCACTTT. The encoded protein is CATSRDAGGSPLHF.